This T cell receptor beta chain is from a study of T cell repertoires in cytomegalovirus infection. Study-level information: Both CMV infection and a matching HLA type were indicated by public TCR beta signatures. Study-wide points: There were carriers of CMV plus the relevant HLA, and cumulative public TCR beta family frequency identified them. Predominance within the ex vivo response was attributable to HLA-C-restricted CMV-specific TCR beta clonotypes.

About this clonotype: Antigen unknown.

TCRdb ran MiXCR on the reads and lists one entry per CDR3 protein. The data show around 300,000 distinct CDR3 sequences, about a quarter seen once. V was shortened by 6 bases and J by 0 bases, with 12 bases between the two germline ends. Germline V lookup: CDR1 MNHNY, CDR2 SVGAGI (reference sequence). This CDR3 contains 14 residues. The TCR originated in a human donor in good health (CMV status not recorded). Some clones in this sample may be carry-over from other donors' samples. Sample: PBMCs. The chain links TRBV6-6 to TRBJ2-7; D is undetermined. This CDR3 reads CASRSPERSYEQYF. The CDR3 DNA sequence: TGTGCCAGCAGGAGTCCAGAGCGCTCCTACGAGCAGTACTTC.